The following is a TCR beta chain sequence with its context. Both CD4+ and CD8+ T cells were negatively isolated, and TEMRA cells underwent FACS enrichment. This entry is derived from a study of CD8 T cells in Susac syndrome. Trimming took 1 base from V and 8 from J, leaving 9 bases between them. This CDR3 comprises 13 residues. Random hexamers served to reverse transcribe roughly 0.45 to 1 ug RNA. Each CDR3 protein is one row after TCRdb ran MiXCR on the immunoSEQ multiplex PCR reads. Here the sample spans 200,000 or so distinct CDR3 sequences, more than 90% being singletons. The origin of this receptor is a human donor with multiple sclerosis. Sequencing was performed on CD4+ T cells from PBMCs. The rearrangement uses TRBV12-3 or TRBV12-4 and TRBJ1-5; D gene unclear. As DNA, the CDR3 is TGTGCCAGCAGTTTAGGACTATTGGAGCCCCAGCATTTT. Translated: CASSLGLLEPQHF.